Sequencing of this TCR beta chain was carried out in a study of shared clonotypes between healthy human individuals. Using immunoSEQ multiplex PCR, the repertoire was profiled, and TCRdb retains in-frame clones only, with some absent. This sample has over 2 million clones; 85% to 95% occur once, and the top ten carry 0.3% to 0.45%. In germline, CDR1 is MNHEY, CDR2 SMNVEV (reference sequence). J was trimmed by 6 bases and V by 5 bases; bases with no gene match: 13. This CDR3 has 16 amino acids. The chain links TRBV27 to TRBJ1-5; 7 bases are a match to TRBD1. The sequenced sample was naive CD4+ T cells from PBMCs. This sample's subset: CD45RA+ positively selected. The receptor's source is a man aged 18 to 29 in good health. Some clones in this sample may be carry-over from other donors' samples. CDR3 sequence: CASSISGTAIFQPQHF. As DNA, the CDR3 is TGTGCCAGCAGTATCTCCGGGACAGCTATCTTTCAGCCCCAGCATTTT.